Below, one T cell receptor beta chain is given with its context. The target antigen is unknown. Described treatment: around 19 received Ad26.COV2.S at low or high dose, single or two shots; roughly five received placebo; per-sample allocation not given. Specimen acquisition occurred on day 63 following the initial vaccine or placebo injection. An 18-55-year-old adult in Boston served as donor. TCRdb keeps only in-frame clones here, not all; method: immunoSEQ multiplex PCR. The repertoire includes more than 300,000 clones, roughly 80% of them detected once, and around 2% sits in the top ten. The data originate from a study of Ad26.COV2.S vaccination and SARS-CoV-2 variants. Across the study: Donor participated within the Ad26.COV2.S arm of the COV1001 trial. Once or twice, 56 days apart, Ad26.COV2.S was delivered intramuscularly. Broader study findings: Placebo recipients showed lower spike-specific TCR breadth than vaccinees.

The V segment lost 6 bases and the J segment 4 bases; nucleotides outside the gene matches: 9. The CDR3 has 16 residues. CDR1 MDHEN and CDR2 SYDVKM come from the germline V gene. The sample in question was peripheral blood, obtained in a trial of Ad26.COV2.S vaccine versus placebo. This clonotype was obtained from a person aged 18-60 years who received the Ad26.COV2.S COVID-19 vaccine or a placebo. The J gene is TRBJ2-3, the V gene TRBV28, with 11 nucleotides matching TRBD2. Here the CDR3 reads CASSSPHSGGADTQYF. The DNA of the CDR3 is TGTGCCAGCAGCTCCCCACATAGCGGGGGGGCAGATACGCAGTATTTT.